This TCR beta chain was found in a study of PD-1 blockade in classical Hodgkin lymphoma. Generated by immunoSEQ multiplex PCR, the TCRdb table keeps only in-frame clones and is missing some. The sample consists of 90,000 to 100,000 clones, roughly 76% of them appearing once. Per the germline V gene, CDR1 is MGHDK and CDR2 is SYGVNS. V lost 4 bases and J lost 0, with 19 bases in between. The CDR3 totals 17 residues. Every one of the patients relapsed after autologous stem cell transplantation (brentuximab vedotin exposure was variable). When best responses were assessed, they were complete response, partial response or progressive disease. Regarding this clone: The antigen remains undetermined.

The study's findings and limits: CD8+ TCR diversity did not rise significantly by C4D1, unlike CD4+. Relapsed/refractory patients reportedly had the lowest baseline TCR diversity, below newly diagnosed patients, who were below healthy donors.

This receptor was taken from a human donor with classical Hodgkin lymphoma. The chain uses TRBV25-1 and TRBJ2-7; the D gene is possibly TRBD2 (5 bases). Here the sequenced sample was peripheral blood mononuclear cells (PBMCs), taken before the second cycle of nivolumab. CDR3 amino acids: CASSGWSDSSSSYEQYF. Here the CDR3 DNA reads TGTGCCAGCAGTGGATGGTCGGACTCATCGAGCTCCTACGAGCAGTACTTC.